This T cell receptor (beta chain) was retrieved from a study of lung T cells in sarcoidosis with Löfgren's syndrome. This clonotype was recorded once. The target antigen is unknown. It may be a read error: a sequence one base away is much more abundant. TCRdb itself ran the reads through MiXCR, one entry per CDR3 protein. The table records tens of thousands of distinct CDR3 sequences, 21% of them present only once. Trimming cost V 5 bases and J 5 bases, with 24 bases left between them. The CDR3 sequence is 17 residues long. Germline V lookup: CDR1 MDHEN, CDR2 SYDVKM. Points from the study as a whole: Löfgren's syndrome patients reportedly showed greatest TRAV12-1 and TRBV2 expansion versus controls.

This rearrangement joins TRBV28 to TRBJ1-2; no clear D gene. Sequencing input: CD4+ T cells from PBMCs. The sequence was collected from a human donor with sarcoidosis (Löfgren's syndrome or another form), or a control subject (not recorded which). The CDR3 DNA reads TGTGCCAGCAGTCACTTGCGGAGGAAGGTTCCTCTTTATGGCTACACCTTC. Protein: CASSHLRRKVPLYGYTF.